These 25 T cell receptor beta chains share one sample of origin, sequenced in a study of CD8 T cells in ankylosing spondylitis. Study-level points and caveats: A TCR beta motif of under 10 highly homologous variants appeared characteristic of ankylosing spondylitis blood.

TCRdb reprocessed the 5' RACE reads with MiXCR, giving one entry per CDR3 protein. The data contain hundreds of thousands of distinct CDR3 sequences, 10% to 15% of them seen just once; the ten biggest clones take up roughly 0.51%. No antigen has been assigned to these receptors. The sample comprised blood, either unsorted or a sorted T cell fraction (not recorded which). The receptors were sampled from a male donor with ankylosing spondylitis.

This clonotype turned up a few times. This chain connects TRBV20-1 to TRBJ2-3, with 8 bases that match TRBD1. Unmatched junction bases numbered 9, after V lost 1 base and J lost 3 bases. Germline-derived CDR1 and CDR2 are DFQATT and SNEGSKA (reference sequence). The CDR3 is 16 residues long. The DNA of the CDR3 is TGCAGTGCTAGAGTTTCTAGGACAGGGATAACAGATACGCAGTATTTT. Protein sequence: CSARVSRTGITDTQYF.

The chain employs TRBV28 and TRBJ1-4; maybe TRBD1 (6 bases). Germline-derived CDR1 and CDR2 are MDHEN and SYDVKM. The V gene lost 3 bases and the J gene lost 10 bases, with 12 bases spanning the gap. This CDR3 contains 13 residues. CDR3 sequence (DNA): TGTGCCAGCAGTTTCCCACAGGGTAGAAAACTGTTTTTT. Translation gives CASSFPQGRKLFF.

Notes on this clonotype: A much larger clone is a single base away; this may be a read error. The chain has TRBV5-1 and TRBJ1-2, with D unclear. V lost 5 bases and J 2 bases, leaving 7 bases between the germline ends. CDR3 length: 12 residues. The V gene's germline CDR1 is SGHRS and CDR2 YFSETQ. This CDR3 reads CASSKANYGYTF. The CDR3 region has the DNA TGCGCCAGCAGTAAGGCGAACTATGGCTACACCTTC.

The sample holds a few counts of this clonotype. The chain carries TRBV7-8 and TRBJ2-5, with D perhaps TRBD2 (6 bases). This CDR3 contains 15 residues. The V end lost 1 base, the J end lost 5 bases, and 14 bases lay between the germline ends. CDR1 is SGHVS and CDR2 is FQNEAQ in the germline V gene. CDR3 sequence reads: CASSLVAGRGETQYF. The DNA of the CDR3 is TGTGCCAGCAGCTTAGTTGCGGGGAGAGGGGAGACCCAGTACTTC.

The chain recombines TRBV7-6 with TRBJ1-5, with D perhaps matching TRBD1 (5 bases). This CDR3 has 13 residues. The germline V and J ends were trimmed by 5 bases and 5 bases, with 10 bases remaining between them. Germline V gene data show CDR1 as SGHVS and CDR2 as FNYEAQ. CDR3 in DNA: TGTGCCAGCAGCGCAGACAGTCATCAGCCCCAGCATTTT. Protein product: CASSADSHQPQHF.

This clonotype has only a few counts. The gene calls are TRBV6-2 or TRBV6-3 and TRBJ2-2; D is uncertain. Trimming removed 3 bases from V and 4 bases from J, with 15 bases in between. This CDR3 region has 16 residues. Germline V lookup: CDR1 MNHEY, CDR2 SVGEGT. The CDR3 is CASSYFLDGITGELFF. The CDR3 DNA sequence: TGTGCCAGCAGTTATTTCCTTGACGGAATCACCGGGGAGCTGTTTTTT.

In this sample, this clonotype turned up a few times. This chain joins TRBV7-2 and TRBJ2-7; D is unclear. The CDR3 runs 14 residues. Germline V CDR1 and CDR2: SGHTA, FQGNSA. The V gene lost 1 base and the J gene lost 3 bases, with 10 bases spanning the gap. The CDR3 DNA is TGTGCCAGCAGCTTAGACAGAGAAGTCTACGAGCAGTACTTC. Protein: CASSLDREVYEQYF.

This clonotype was seen only a few times. The rearrangement links TRBV3-1 to TRBJ2-1, with unresolved D. The V and J ends lost 4 bases and 5 bases respectively, with 18 bases between them. This CDR3 spans 16 amino acids. Germline V gene data show CDR1 as LGHDT and CDR2 as YNNKEL (reference sequence). The CDR3 here is CASSRHLRTLNNEQFF. CDR3 DNA: TGTGCCAGCAGCCGACATCTACGCACGCTTAACAATGAGCAGTTCTTC.

This sequence joins TRBV20-1 and TRBJ2-7, with 7 nucleotides matching TRBD1. V lost 5 bases and J lost 7; bases outside the gene matches: 11. CDR1 is DFQATT, CDR2 SNEGSKA, per germline (reference sequence). This CDR3 is 13 amino acids long. The CDR3 is CSAPLDRVREQYF. Written as DNA, the CDR3 is TGCAGTGCTCCCTTAGACAGGGTGAGAGAGCAGTACTTC.

A few counts support this clonotype. The CDR3 loop is CATSRGGTGYEQYF. CDR3 bases: TGTGCCACCAGCAGAGGGGGGACAGGCTACGAGCAGTACTTC. The chain combines TRBV15 with TRBJ2-7; the match to TRBD1 covers 8 bases. The germline gives CDR1 LNHNV, CDR2 YYDKDF (reference sequence). The CDR3 totals 14 residues. Unmatched junction bases numbered 2, after V lost 1 base and J lost 3 bases.

This clonotype turned up a few times. The chain recombines TRBV27 with TRBJ2-7, with D unresolved. CDR1 is MNHEY and CDR2 is SMNVEV in the germline V gene (reference sequence). This CDR3 has 14 residues. Trimming left V 9 bases short and J 0 bases short, with 15 bases between. The CDR3, as DNA: TGTGCCAGTCACCCCGGCGGCCTCTCCTACGAGCAGTACTTC. Translating gives CASHPGGLSYEQYF.

The genes are TRBV20-1 and TRBJ2-7; D is unclear. CDR3 size: 14 residues. The germline V gene encodes CDR1 DFQATT and CDR2 SNEGSKA (reference sequence). The V end lost 2 bases, the J end lost 4 bases, and 15 bases lay between the germline ends. CDR3 in DNA: TGCAGTGCTAGAAGCGACGCCGATCGTTACGAGCAGTACTTC. Its translation is CSARSDADRYEQYF.

About this clonotype itself: At one end the junction does not follow the germline gene, possibly because of a read error. The chain uses TRBV27 and TRBJ1-1; 8 nucleotides align to TRBD1. Germline V gene sequence: CDR1 MNHEY, CDR2 SMNVEV (reference sequence). The CDR3 runs 15 residues. The CDR3 DNA follows: TGTGCCAGCAGTTTACTCAGACAGGGGCCCACTGAAGCTCTCTTT. It codes for CASSLLRQGPTEALF.

This clonotype has a count of ten or more. The chain joins TRBV12-3 or TRBV12-4 to TRBJ1-1; D uncertain. The CDR3 loop spans 11 amino acids. Trimming removed 6 bases at V and 5 bases at J, with 7 bases between. CDR3 in DNA: TGTGCCAGCAGGGTGGAAACTGAAGCTTTCTTT. It yields the protein CASRVETEAFF.

This clonotype was recorded a few times. This chain joins TRBV5-5 and TRBJ2-7; weak D call: TRBD1 (6 bases). This CDR3 region has 15 residues. Trimming stripped 4 bases from V and 5 bases from J, with 19 bases between. Germline CDR1 is SGHKS and CDR2 is YYEKEE (reference sequence). CDR3 DNA: TGTGCCAGCAGCGTTACCGGGACATTCATCAACGAGCAGTACTTC. Translation: CASSVTGTFINEQYF.

This clonotype was detected only a few times. V and J are TRBV5-1 and TRBJ1-2; D uncertain. The CDR3 consists of 16 residues. Per germline, CDR1 SGHRS and CDR2 YFSETQ. V was cut by 2 bases and J by 0 bases, with 14 bases left in between. DNA of the CDR3: TGCGCCAGCAGCTTCTCTAACGGCAGGACTAACTATGGCTACACCTTC. Protein: CASSFSNGRTNYGYTF.

The V gene is TRBV10-3, the J gene TRBJ2-2, with D maybe TRBD2 (5 bases). CDR1 is ENHRY, CDR2 SYGVKD, per germline. The CDR3 has 15 amino acids. Between the trimmed V and J ends, which lost 3 bases and 2 bases, there was a span of 10 bases. The CDR3 is CAISEFSVNTGELFF. The CDR3 DNA follows: TGTGCCATCAGTGAATTTAGCGTAAACACCGGGGAGCTGTTTTTT.

The chain joins TRBV6-2 or TRBV6-3 to TRBJ2-1, with a weak D call TRBD1 (6 bases). Deletions cut 11 bases from V and 8 bases from J, with 40 bases between. The CDR3 is 20 amino acids. Germline V gives CDR1 MNHEY, CDR2 SVGEGT. The DNA of the CDR3 is TGTGCCCCACCCAGGGCTACAGGGAACCATCCTTTTACAAGGGACGATGAGCAGTTCTTC. It specifies CAPPRATGNHPFTRDDEQFF.

This clonotype came up a few times. The rearrangement links TRBV7-3 to TRBJ2-1, with a tentative D call TRBD2 (5 bases). The germline gives CDR1 SGHTA, CDR2 FQGTGA. The V gene lost 5 bases and the J gene lost 7 bases, with 15 bases spanning the gap. The CDR3 covers 14 residues. CDR3 sequence reads: CASSPMRSANEQFF. CDR3 nucleotide sequence: TGTGCCAGCAGCCCCATGCGTAGCGCGAATGAGCAGTTCTTC.

This clonotype was found a few times. The chain combines TRBV7-3 with TRBJ1-2; TRBD1 matches at 9 bases. CDR1 is SGHTA, CDR2 FQGTGA, per germline. V trimming: 4 bases; J trimming: 13 bases; junction bases outside the gene matches: 10. This CDR3 comprises 13 residues. CDR3 in DNA: TGTGCCAGCAGCTCTGGGGTTTTACAGGGGGCCACCTTC. Protein: CASSSGVLQGATF.

The V and J genes are TRBV9 and TRBJ2-3; D gene unclear. The CDR3 is made up of 14 amino acids. Germline assignment: CDR1 SGDLS and CDR2 YYNGEE. Trimming took off 3 bases at V and 2 bases at J, with 10 bases between the two ends. CDR3 region: CASSAPSVTDTQYF. The CDR3 nucleotides are TGTGCCAGCAGCGCACCATCCGTCACAGATACGCAGTATTTT.

This clonotype has at least ten counts. The chain uses TRBV20-1 and TRBJ1-1; TRBD1 is a possible D gene (5 bases). Germline assignment: CDR1 DFQATT and CDR2 SNEGSKA (reference sequence). Trimming removed 3 bases at V and 1 base at J, with 12 bases between. The CDR3 length is 14 residues. CDR3 region: CSASGGTANTEAFF. For the CDR3, the DNA is TGCAGTGCTAGTGGCGGGACGGCGAACACTGAAGCTTTCTTT.

The chain couples TRBV7-2 to TRBJ2-1, with 10 bases lining up with TRBD2. In germline, CDR1 is SGHTA, CDR2 FQGNSA. V trimming: 10 bases; J trimming: 3 bases; junction bases outside the gene matches: 6. There are 14 residues in the CDR3. CDR3 nucleotide sequence: TGTGCCACTCTATGGACTAGCGGCTACAATGAGCAGTTCTTC. Amino acid sequence: CATLWTSGYNEQFF.

The genes are TRBV10-1 and TRBJ2-7, with TRBD2 identical over 8 bases. The CDR3 covers 13 residues. The junction had 3 bases not matched to a gene; V was cut back by 5 bases and J by 3 bases. Germline V gene lookup returns CDR1 WNHNN and CDR2 SYGVQD (reference sequence). For the CDR3, the DNA is TGCGCCAGCAGTAGCGGGAGTAACTACGAGCAGTACTTC. The encoded protein is CASSSGSNYEQYF.

The chain joins TRBV7-2 to TRBJ2-1; D unclear. The CDR3 is made up of 13 amino acids. Per the germline V gene, CDR1 is SGHTA and CDR2 is FQGNSA. The V end was cut by 7 bases, the J end by 10 bases, with 17 bases between. CDR3 DNA sequence: TGTGCCAGCAACGTGGACGCCTCTAGGGAGCAGTTCTTC. This gives the protein CASNVDASREQFF.